This note documents a single T cell receptor (beta chain) sequence. Its antigen remains unidentified. This entry comes from a study of beta chain features in type 1 diabetes. Staining for CD45RO/CCR7/CD25/CD127/CD95/CD27 allowed sorting of CD4+ naive, central memory, regulatory and stem cell-like memory cells. Study observations and caveats: People with Type 1 diabetes carried modestly yet significantly shorter TCRB CDR3s in all four CD4+ subsets. Highly expressing activated T cells could be over-counted with a cDNA template.

Trimming cost V 5 bases and J 9 bases, with 11 bases left between them. The CDR3 is made up of 12 amino acids. The germline V gene encodes CDR1 SGHTA and CDR2 FQGNSA. The entirety of the isolated RNA underwent reverse transcription, so expressed TCRB transcripts were sequenced. The table came from immunoSEQ multiplex PCR; TCRdb's copy has only in-frame clones and leaves some out. There are 310,000 or so clones in the sample; 8% occur only once, and 0.44% lies in the top ten. The sequencing input was central memory CD4+ T cells from blood. This sequence joins TRBV7-2 and TRBJ2-1; possible D gene TRBD2, 6 bases. The clonotype was recovered from a woman aged 18 to 35 in good health. The CDR3 DNA reads as TGTGCCAGCAGCCAACTAGCAGGTGAGCAGTTCTTC. Its translation: CASSQLAGEQFF. The entire variable domain, with the rest obtained from reference TRBV7-2 and TRBJ2-1, is as follows: GAGVSQSPSNKVTEKGKDVELRCDPISGHTALYWYRQSLGQGLEFLIYFQGNSAPDKSGLPSDRFSAERTGGSVSTLTIQRTQQEDSAVYLCASSQLAGEQFFGPGTRLTVL.